This T cell receptor (beta chain) was obtained from a study of neurological immune-mediated disorders. Study results and caveats: Association with the multiple sclerosis repertoire cluster was not found for any clinical or MRI feature.

From germline, CDR1 is SGHDT and CDR2 YYEEEE. This CDR3 is 15 amino acids long. After removal of 2 bases from V and 3 bases from J, the junction contained 4 bases not matched to a gene. This clonotype was recorded at least ten times. Its antigen is unidentified. TCRdb independently ran MiXCR on the 5' RACE reads; one entry per CDR3 protein. The sample carries about 120,000 distinct CDR3 sequences, approximately 3.2% recorded once. Sequencing was performed on PBMCs. This chain links TRBV5-6 with TRBJ2-7; 11 bases agree with TRBD2. The sequence derives from a woman aged 25 to 39 with multiple sclerosis. The CDR3 sequence: CASSFGGLAVYEQYF. The CDR3 DNA sequence: TGTGCCAGCAGCTTTGGGGGACTAGCGGTCTACGAGCAGTACTTC.